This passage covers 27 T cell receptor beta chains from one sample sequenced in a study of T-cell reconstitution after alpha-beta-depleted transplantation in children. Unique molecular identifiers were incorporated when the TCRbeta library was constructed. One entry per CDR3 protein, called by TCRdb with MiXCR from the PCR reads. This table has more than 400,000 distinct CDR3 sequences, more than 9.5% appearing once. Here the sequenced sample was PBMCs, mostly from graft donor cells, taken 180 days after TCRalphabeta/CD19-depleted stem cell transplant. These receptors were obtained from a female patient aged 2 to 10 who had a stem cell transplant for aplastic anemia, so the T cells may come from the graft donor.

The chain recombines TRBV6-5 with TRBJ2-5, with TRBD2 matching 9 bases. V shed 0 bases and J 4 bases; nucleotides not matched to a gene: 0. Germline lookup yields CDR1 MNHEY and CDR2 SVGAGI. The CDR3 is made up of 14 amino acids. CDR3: CASSYSAGGETQYF. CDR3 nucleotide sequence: TGTGCCAGCAGTTACTCAGCGGGAGGAGAGACCCAGTACTTC.

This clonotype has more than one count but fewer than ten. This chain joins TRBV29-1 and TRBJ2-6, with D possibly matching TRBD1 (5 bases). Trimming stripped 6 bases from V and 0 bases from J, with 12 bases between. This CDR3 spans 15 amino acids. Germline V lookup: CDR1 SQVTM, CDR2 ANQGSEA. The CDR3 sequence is CSVQTDSSGANVLTF. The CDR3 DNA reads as TGCAGCGTGCAAACCGACAGCTCTGGGGCCAACGTCCTGACTTTC.

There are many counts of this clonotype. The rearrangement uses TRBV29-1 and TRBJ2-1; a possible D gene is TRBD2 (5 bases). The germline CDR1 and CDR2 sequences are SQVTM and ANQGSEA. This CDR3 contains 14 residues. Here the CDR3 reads CRVVERNSYNEQFF. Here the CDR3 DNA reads TGCAGGGTCGTTGAGCGGAACTCCTACAATGAGCAGTTCTTC.

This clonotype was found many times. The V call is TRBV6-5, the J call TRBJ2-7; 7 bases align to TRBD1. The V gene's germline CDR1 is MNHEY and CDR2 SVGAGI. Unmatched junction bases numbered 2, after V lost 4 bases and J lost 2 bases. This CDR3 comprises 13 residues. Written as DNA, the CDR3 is TGTGCCAGCAGTTGGGACAGAGCCTACGAGCAGTACTTC. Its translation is CASSWDRAYEQYF.

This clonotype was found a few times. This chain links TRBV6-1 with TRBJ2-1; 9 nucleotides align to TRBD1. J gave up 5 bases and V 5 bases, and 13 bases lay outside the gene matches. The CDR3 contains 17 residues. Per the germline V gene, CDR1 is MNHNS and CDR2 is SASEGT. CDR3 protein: CASSPEWAGQGNNEQFF. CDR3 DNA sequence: TGTGCCAGCAGTCCGGAGTGGGCGGGACAGGGAAACAATGAGCAGTTCTTC.

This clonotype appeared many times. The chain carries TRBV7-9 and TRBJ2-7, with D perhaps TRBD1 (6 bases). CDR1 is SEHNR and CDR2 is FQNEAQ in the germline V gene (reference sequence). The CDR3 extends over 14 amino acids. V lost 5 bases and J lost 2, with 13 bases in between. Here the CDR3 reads CASSPQGPTYEQYV. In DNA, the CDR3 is TGTGCCAGCAGCCCACAGGGACCCACCTACGAGCAGTACGTC.

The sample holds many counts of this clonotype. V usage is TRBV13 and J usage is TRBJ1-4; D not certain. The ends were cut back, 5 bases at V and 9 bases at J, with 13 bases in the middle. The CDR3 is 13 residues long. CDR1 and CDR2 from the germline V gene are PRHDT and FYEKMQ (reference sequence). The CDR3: CASSQAGFQKLFF. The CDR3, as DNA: TGTGCCAGCAGCCAAGCGGGATTTCAAAAACTGTTTTTT.

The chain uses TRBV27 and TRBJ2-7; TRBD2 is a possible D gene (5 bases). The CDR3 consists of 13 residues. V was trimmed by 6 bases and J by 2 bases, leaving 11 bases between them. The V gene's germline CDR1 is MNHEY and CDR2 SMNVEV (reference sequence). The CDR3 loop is CASSPSRAYEQYF. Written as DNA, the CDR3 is TGTGCCAGCAGCCCTAGCCGGGCCTACGAGCAGTACTTC.

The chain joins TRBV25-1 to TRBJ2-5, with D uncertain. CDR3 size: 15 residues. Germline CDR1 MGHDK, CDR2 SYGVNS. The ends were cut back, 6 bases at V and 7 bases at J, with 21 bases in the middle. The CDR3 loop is CASRPHLSMTGTQYF. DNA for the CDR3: TGTGCCAGCAGACCACACCTCTCAATGACGGGGACCCAGTACTTC. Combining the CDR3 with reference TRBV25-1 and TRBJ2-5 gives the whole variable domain EADIYQTPRYLVIGTGKKITLECSQTMGHDKMYWYQQDPGMELHLIHYSYGVNSTEKGDLSSESTVSRIRTEHFPLTLESARPSHTSQYLCASRPHLSMTGTQYFGPGTRLLVL.

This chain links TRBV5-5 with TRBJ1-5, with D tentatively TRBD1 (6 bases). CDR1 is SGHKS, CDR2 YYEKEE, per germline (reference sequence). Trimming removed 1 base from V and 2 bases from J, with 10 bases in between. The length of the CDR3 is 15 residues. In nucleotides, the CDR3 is TGTGCCAGCAGCTTGAACAGGGATGGCAATCAGCCCCAGCATTTT. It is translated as CASSLNRDGNQPQHF.

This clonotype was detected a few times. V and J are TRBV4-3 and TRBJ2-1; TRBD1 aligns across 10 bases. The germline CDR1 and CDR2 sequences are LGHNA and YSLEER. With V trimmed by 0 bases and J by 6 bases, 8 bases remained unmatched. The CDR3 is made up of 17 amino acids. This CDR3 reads CASSQDGARDRGNEQFF. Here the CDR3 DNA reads TGCGCCAGCAGCCAAGATGGTGCGCGGGACAGGGGCAATGAGCAGTTCTTC.

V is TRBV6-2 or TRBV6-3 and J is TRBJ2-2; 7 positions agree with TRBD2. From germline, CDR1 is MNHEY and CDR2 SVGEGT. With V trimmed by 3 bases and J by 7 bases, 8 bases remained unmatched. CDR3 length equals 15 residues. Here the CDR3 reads CASSYSGRRGGELFF. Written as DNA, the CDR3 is TGTGCCAGCAGTTATTCCGGGAGGCGGGGCGGGGAGCTGTTTTTT.

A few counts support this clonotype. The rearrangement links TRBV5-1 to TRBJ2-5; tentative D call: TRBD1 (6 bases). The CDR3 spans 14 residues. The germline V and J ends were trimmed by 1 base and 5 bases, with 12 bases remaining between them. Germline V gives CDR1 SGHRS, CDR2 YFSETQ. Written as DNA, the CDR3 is TGCGCCAGCAGCTTGCTGGGGGCCGAGGAGACCCAGTACTTC. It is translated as CASSLLGAEETQYF.

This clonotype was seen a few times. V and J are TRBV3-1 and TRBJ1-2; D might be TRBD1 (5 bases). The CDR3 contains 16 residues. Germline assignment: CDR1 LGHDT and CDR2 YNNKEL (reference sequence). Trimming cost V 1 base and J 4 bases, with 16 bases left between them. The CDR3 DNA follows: TGTGCCAGCAGCCAAGTTTCGGCAGGGACCGCCTATGGCTACACCTTC. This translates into CASSQVSAGTAYGYTF. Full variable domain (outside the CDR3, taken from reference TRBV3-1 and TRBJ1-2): DTAVSQTPKYLVTQMGNDKSIKCEQNLGHDTMYWYKQDSKKFLKIMFSYNNKELIINETVPNRFSPKSPDKAHLNLHINSLELGDSAVYFCASSQVSAGTAYGYTFGSGTRLTVV.

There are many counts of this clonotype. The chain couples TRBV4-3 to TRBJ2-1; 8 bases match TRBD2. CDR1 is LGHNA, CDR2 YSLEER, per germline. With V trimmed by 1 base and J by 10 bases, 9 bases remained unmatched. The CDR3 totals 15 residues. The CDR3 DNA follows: TGCGCCAGCAGCCAAGTACTAGCGGAAAATGGAGAGCAGTTCTTC. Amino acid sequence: CASSQVLAENGEQFF.

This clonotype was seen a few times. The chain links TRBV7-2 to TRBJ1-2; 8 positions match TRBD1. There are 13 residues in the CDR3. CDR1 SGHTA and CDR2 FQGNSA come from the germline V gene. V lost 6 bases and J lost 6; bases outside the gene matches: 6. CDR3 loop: CASSYRGTDGYTF. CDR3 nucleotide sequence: TGTGCCAGCAGTTACAGGGGGACGGATGGCTACACCTTC.

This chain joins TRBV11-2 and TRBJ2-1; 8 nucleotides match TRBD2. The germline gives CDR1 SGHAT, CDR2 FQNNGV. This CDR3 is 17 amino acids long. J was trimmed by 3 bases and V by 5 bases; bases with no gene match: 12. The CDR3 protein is CASSPHSLAGHYNEQFF. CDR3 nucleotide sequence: TGTGCCAGCAGCCCTCACTCGTTAGCGGGACACTACAATGAGCAGTTCTTC. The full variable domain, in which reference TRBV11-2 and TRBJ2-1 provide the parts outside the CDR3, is EAGVAQSPRYKIIEKRQSVAFWCNPISGHATLYWYQQILGQGPKLLIQFQNNGVVDDSQLPKDRFSAERLKGVDSTLKIQPAKLEDSAVYLCASSPHSLAGHYNEQFFGPGTRLTVL.

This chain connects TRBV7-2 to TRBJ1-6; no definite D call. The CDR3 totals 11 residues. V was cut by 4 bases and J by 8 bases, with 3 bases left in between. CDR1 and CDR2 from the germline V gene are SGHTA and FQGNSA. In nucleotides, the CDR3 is TGTGCCAGCAGCTGGGATTCACCCCTCCACTTT. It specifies CASSWDSPLHF.

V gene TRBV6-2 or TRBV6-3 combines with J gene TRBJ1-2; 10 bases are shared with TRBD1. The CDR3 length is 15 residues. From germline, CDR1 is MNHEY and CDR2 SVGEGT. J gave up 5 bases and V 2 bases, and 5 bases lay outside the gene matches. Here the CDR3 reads CASSYRDRGSYGYTF. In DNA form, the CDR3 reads TGTGCCAGCAGTTACCGGGACAGGGGAAGTTATGGCTACACCTTC.

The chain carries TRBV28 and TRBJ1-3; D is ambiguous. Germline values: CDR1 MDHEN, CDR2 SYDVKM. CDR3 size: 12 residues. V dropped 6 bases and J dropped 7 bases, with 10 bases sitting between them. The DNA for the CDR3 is TGTGCCAGCAGGGGAGGTGGGAACACCATATATTTT. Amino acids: CASRGGGNTIYF.

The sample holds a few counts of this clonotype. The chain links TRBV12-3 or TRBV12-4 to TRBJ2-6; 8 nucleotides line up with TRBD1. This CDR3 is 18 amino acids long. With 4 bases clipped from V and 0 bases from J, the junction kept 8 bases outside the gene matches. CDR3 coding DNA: TGTGCCAGCAGTTCCTCGGACAGGGCGATCTCTGGGGCCAACGTCCTGACTTTC. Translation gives CASSSSDRAISGANVLTF.

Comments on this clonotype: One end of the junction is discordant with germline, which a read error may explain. DNA of the CDR3: TGCAGCGTGGAAGACTGGTCGGGGGAGGATACGCAGTATTTT. Amino acid sequence: CSVEDWSGEDTQYF. The J gene is TRBJ2-3, the V gene TRBV29-1; possible D gene TRBD2, 6 bases. Germline CDR1 SQVTM, CDR2 ANQGSEA. The CDR3 runs 14 residues.

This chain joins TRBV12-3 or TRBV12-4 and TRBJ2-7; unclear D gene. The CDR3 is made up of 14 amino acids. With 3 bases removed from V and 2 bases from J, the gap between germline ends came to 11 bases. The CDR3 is CASSFDGPTYEQYF. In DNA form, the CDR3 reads TGTGCCAGCAGTTTTGACGGACCTACCTACGAGCAGTACTTC.

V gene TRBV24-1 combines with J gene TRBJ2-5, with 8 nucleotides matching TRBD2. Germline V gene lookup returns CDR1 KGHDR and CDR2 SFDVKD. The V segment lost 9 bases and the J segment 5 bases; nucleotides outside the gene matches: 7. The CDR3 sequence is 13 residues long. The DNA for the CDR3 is TGTGCCACCTCAGCGGGAGTGGGGGAGACCCAGTACTTC. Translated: CATSAGVGETQYF.

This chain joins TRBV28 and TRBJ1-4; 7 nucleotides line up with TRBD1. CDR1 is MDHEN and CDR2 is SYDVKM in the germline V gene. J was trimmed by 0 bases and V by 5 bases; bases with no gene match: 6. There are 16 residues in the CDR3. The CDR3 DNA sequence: TGTGCCAGCAGTGGCAGGGGGTCTGCAACTAATGAAAAACTGTTTTTT. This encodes CASSGRGSATNEKLFF.

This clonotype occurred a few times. Here the CDR3 DNA reads TGCAGTGCTAGGACGGGACATAGCAATCAGCCCCAGCATTTT. Its protein is CSARTGHSNQPQHF. The chain couples TRBV20-1 to TRBJ1-5, with D perhaps TRBD1 (6 bases). From germline, CDR1 is DFQATT and CDR2 SNEGSKA (reference sequence). The CDR3 runs to 14 residues. V lost 3 bases and J 0 bases, leaving 9 bases between the germline ends.

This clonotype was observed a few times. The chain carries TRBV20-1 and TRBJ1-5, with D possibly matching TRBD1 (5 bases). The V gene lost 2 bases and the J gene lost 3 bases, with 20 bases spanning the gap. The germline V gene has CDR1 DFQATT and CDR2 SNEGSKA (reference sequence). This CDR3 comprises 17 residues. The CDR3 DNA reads TGCAGTGCTAGAATGGACATAGGAGCCAACCTCAATCAGCCCCAGCATTTT. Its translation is CSARMDIGANLNQPQHF.